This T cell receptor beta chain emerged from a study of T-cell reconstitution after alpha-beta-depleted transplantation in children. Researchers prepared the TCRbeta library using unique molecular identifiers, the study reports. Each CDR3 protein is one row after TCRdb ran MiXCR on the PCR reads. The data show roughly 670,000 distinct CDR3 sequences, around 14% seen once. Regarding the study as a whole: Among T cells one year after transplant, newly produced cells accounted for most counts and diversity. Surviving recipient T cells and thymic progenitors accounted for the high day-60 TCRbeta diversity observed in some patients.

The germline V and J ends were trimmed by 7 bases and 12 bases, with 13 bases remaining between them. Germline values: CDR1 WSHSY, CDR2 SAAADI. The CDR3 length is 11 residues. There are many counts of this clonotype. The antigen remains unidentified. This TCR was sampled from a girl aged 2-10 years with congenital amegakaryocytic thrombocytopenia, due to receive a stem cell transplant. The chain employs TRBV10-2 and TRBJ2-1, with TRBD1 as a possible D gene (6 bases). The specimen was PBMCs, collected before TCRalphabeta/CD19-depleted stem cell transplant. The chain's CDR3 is CASTSLGGQFF. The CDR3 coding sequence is TGCGCCAGCACCTCACTAGGGGGGCAGTTCTTC.